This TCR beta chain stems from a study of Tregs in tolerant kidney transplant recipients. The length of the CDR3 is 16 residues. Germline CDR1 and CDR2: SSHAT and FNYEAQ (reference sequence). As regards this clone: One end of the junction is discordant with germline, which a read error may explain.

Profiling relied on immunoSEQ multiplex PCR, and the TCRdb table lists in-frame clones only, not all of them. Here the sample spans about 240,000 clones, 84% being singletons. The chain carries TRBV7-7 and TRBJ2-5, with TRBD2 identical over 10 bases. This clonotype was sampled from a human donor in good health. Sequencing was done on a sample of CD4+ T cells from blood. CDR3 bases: TGTGCTAGCAGCTTAGCGGTAGCGGGGGGCCGAGAGACCCAGTACTTC. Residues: CASSLAVAGGRETQYF.